This entry features one T cell receptor (beta chain) sequence. This entry belongs to a study of blood T cell repertoires in COVID-19. Study summary: T cells, B-cell-depleted T cells, or PBMCs provided the cDNA or gDNA that served as material.

In the authors' methods: Amplification of reference gene primers was used by the study to estimate nucleated cell counts. Profiling relied on immunoSEQ multiplex PCR, and the TCRdb table lists in-frame clones only, not all of them. V and J calls and clone size follow that table, whereas D and trimming were derived from the DNA. This sample has 110,000 to 150,000 clones, with 82% found just once. This CDR3 contains 17 residues. Deletions cut 5 bases from V and 0 bases from J, with 20 bases between. Germline V lookup: CDR1 SGHVS, CDR2 FQNEAQ. V and J are TRBV7-8 and TRBJ2-7; D remains ambiguous. The material sequenced was peripheral blood. This clonotype originated in a woman of 80 years or more with acute or convalescent COVID-19. The CDR3 DNA is TGTGCCAGCAGCACCTCTCAGCAGGCCTTGTTCTCCTACGAGCAGTACTTC. Translated: CASSTSQQALFSYEQYF.